A selection of T cell receptor beta chains follows, all from one sample in a study of blood T cell repertoires in COVID-19. Method: immunoSEQ multiplex PCR; TCRdb's copy keeps in-frame clones and lacks some. The profile covers a few hundred thousand clones, with about 89% appearing a single time and around 4% taken by the ten largest. The sample was PBMCs or T cells enriched from blood (not recorded which). These receptors came from a woman in her twenties or thirties who had recovered from COVID-19. CDR3s include the opening cysteine and the closing phenylalanine or tryptophan. Each record gives: V gene, CDR3 protein.

TRBV6-5	CASSYSGRAGYEQYF
TRBV11-2	CASSFTGGMVEKLFF
TRBV28	CASRSGGGNNEQFF
TRBV13	CASKRLEETQYF
TRBV19	CASSTRDRVFWTEAFF
TRBV27	CASSSRDRGPRGQFF
TRBV7-2	CASSPANPGSGNTIYF
TRBV27	CASSLRPANTEAFF
TRBV7-9	CASSPRGAGVEFF
TRBV2	CASSEAGGVSNQPQHF
TRBV5-1	CASSLLMAGANYGYTF
TRBV4-3	CASSQRIWRVDRDTDTQYF
TRBV9	CASSVGVQNEKLFF
TRBV19	CASSWGSAGTEAFF
TRBV28	CASSPVLGPLHF
TRBV25-1	CASSDRHAPNSPLHF
TRBV20-1	CSASPSDTQYF
TRBV7-8	CASSPANYGYTF
TRBV11-3	CASSSGLAVYNEQFF
TRBV5-5	CASSLLAGVVEQFF
TRBV28	CASGLADRSGANVLTF
TRBV16	CASSHDRGTEAFF
TRBV28	CASSFPPNNEQFF
TRBV5-1	CASSLDIGETGELFF
TRBV6-2/TRBV6-3	CASSFTPTYEQYF
TRBV27	CASSLFGGNTIYF
TRBV4-1	CASSQTGRNTEAFF
TRBV7-2	CASSLAGVYNEQFF
TRBV4-1	CASSQDQDSLWEKLFF
TRBV6-5	CASSSTGTEAFF
TRBV19	CASSIRGRRGHQPQHF
TRBV27	CASTTGNYGYTF
TRBV6-6	CASSSSWAPQETQYF
TRBV4-1	CASSQDWMGGRGTEAFF
TRBV19	CASSKLPAGVYEQYF
TRBV30	CACRGGQVEKLFF
TRBV6-2/TRBV6-3	CASSTAGQGVYTF
TRBV14	CASSQVGAHSNTIYF
TRBV29-1	CSVGGGGSNQPQHF
TRBV9	CASSEGQGTEAFF
TRBV6-5	CASHDRGTYNSPLHF
TRBV5-1	CASSLTTSGRTLMQEQYF
TRBV7-3	CASSLRPRDGYTF
TRBV5-4	CASTPYLTSYNEQFF
TRBV7-2	CASSLAGTGKAFF
TRBV30	CAWSVGGQGADTIYF
TRBV28	CASSLGTRRRLYEQYF
TRBV30	CAWSSGGLGYTF
TRBV28	CASSLTGGHYGYTF
TRBV9	CASSAGQGITGELFF
TRBV5-5	CASSRTGPRETQYF
TRBV7-6	CASSSGQGFFYEQYF
TRBV5-1	CASSLGGISNTGELFF
TRBV28	CASSLSHRELGNTIYF
TRBV19	CASQSGRYEQYF
TRBV29-1	CSARTVSNYGYTF
TRBV28	CASSFLAGGNTEAFF